This TCR beta chain was observed in a study of cytomegalovirus exposure and HLA in healthy donors. A multiplex PCR was run with 60 Vbeta primers and 13 Jbeta primers. Method: immunoSEQ multiplex PCR; TCRdb's copy keeps in-frame clones and lacks some. The profile covers 120,000 or so clones, with around 80% appearing a single time and approximately 0.22% taken by the ten largest. The CDR3 runs to 16 residues. Sequencing was performed on PBMCs. This clonotype originated in a man aged 50-59 years in good health and CMV-seronegative. The chain recombines TRBV21-1 with TRBJ2-1; the D call of TRBD2 is as the table states it, not checked on the DNA. TRBV21-1 is reported as a pseudogene. The CDR3 bases are TGTGCCAGCAGCAATATTAAGCGGAGTAGGAAGAATGAGCAGTTCTTC. Its protein is CASSNIKRSRKNEQFF.